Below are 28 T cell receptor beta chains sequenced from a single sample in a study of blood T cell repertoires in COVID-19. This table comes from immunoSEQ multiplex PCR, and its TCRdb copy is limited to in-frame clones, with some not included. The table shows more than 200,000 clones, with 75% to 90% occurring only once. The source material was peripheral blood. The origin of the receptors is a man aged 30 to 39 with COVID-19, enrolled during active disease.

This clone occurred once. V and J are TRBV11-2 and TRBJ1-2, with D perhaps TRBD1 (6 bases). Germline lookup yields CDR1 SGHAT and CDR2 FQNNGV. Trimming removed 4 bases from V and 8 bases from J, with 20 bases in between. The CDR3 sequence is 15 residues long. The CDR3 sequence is CASSSIGRGVRGYTF. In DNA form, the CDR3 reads TGTGCCAGCAGCTCAATAGGCAGGGGAGTTCGCGGCTACACCTTC.

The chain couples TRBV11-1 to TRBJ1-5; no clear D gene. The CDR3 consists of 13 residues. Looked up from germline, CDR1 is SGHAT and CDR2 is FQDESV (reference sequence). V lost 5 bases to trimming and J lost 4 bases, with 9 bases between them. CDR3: CASSLSVNQPQHF. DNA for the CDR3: TGTGCCAGCAGCCTTTCGGTAAATCAGCCCCAGCATTTT.

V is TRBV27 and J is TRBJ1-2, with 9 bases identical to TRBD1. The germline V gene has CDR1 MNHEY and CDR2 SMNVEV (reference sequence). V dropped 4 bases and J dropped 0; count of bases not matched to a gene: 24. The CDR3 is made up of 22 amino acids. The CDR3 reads CASSSPRRDRAQNTRANYGYTF. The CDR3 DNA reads TGTGCCAGCAGTTCTCCGAGACGGGACAGGGCACAAAACACCAGAGCTAACTATGGCTACACCTTC.

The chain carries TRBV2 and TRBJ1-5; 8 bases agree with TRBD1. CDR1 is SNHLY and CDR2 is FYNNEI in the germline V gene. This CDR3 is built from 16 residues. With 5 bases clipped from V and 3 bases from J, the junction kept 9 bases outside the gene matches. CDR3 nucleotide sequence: TGTGCCAGCAGTTGGGACAGGACGACTAACAATCAGCCCCAGCATTTT. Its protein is CASSWDRTTNNQPQHF. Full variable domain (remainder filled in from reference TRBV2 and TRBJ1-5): EPEVTQTPSHQVTQMGQEVILRCVPISNHLYFYWYRQILGQKVEFLVSFYNNEISEKSEIFDDQFSVERPDGSNFTLKIRSTKLEDSAMYFCASSWDRTTNNQPQHFGDGTRLSIL.

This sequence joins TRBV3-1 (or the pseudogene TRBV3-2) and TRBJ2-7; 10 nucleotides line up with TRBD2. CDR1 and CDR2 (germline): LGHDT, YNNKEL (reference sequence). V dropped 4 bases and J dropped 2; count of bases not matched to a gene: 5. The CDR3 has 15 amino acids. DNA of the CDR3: TGTGCCAGCAGCCTTTCCGGGACTAGCGCCTACGAGCAGTACTTC. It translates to CASSLSGTSAYEQYF.

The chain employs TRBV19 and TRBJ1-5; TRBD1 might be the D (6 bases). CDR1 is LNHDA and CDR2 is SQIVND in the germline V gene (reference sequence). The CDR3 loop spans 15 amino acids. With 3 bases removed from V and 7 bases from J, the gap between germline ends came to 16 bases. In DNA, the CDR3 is TGTGCCAGTAGTATCGGACAGCCTTTGAAGCAGCCCCAGCATTTT. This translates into CASSIGQPLKQPQHF. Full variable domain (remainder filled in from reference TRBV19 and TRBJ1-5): DGGITQSPKYLFRKEGQNVTLSCEQNLNHDAMYWYRQDPGQGLRLIYYSQIVNDFQKGDIAEGYSVSREKKESFPLTVTSAQKNPTAFYLCASSIGQPLKQPQHFGDGTRLSIL.

CDR3 amino acids: CASSLARTGGNEQFF. In nucleotides, the CDR3 is TGTGCCAGCAGCTTAGCCCGGACAGGGGGCAATGAGCAGTTCTTC. This chain connects TRBV11-2 to TRBJ2-1; TRBD1 matches 10 bases. The CDR3 sequence is 15 residues long. The V gene end was trimmed by 1 base and the J gene end by 6 bases; junction bases not matched to a gene: 3. The germline gives CDR1 SGHAT, CDR2 FQNNGV.

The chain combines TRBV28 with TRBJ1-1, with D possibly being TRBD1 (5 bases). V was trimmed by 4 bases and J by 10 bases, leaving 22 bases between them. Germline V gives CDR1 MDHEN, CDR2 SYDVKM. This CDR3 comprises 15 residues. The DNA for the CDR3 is TGTGCCAGCAGTTGGGGTGGTGCAGGGACTTCTTCAGCTTTCTTT. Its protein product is CASSWGGAGTSSAFF. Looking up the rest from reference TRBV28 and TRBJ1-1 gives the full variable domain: DVKVTQSSRYLVKRTGEKVFLECVQDMDHENMFWYRQDPGLGLRLIYFSYDVKMKEKGDIPEGYSVSREKKERFSLILESASTNQTSMYLCASSWGGAGTSSAFFGQGTRLTVV.

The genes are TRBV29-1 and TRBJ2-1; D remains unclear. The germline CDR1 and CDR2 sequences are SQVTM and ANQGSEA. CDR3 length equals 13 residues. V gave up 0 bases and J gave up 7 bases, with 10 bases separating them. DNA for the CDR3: TGCAGCGTTGAAGACGGCAGGTGGAATGAGCAGTTCTTC. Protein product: CSVEDGRWNEQFF.

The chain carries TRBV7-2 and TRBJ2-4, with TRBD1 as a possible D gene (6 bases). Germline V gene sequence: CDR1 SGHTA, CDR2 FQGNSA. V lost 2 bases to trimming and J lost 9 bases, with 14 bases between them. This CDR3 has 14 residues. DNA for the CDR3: TGTGCCAGCAGCTTACAAAGGGGACAAGGCATTCAGTACTTC. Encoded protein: CASSLQRGQGIQYF.

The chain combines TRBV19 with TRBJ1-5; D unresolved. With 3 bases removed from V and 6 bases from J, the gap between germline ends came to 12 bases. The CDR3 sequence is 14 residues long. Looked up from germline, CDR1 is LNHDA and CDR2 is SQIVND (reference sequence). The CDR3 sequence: CASSIATISQPQHF. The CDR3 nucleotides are TGTGCCAGTAGTATCGCGACAATAAGTCAGCCCCAGCATTTT. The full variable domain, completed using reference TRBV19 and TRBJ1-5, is DGGITQSPKYLFRKEGQNVTLSCEQNLNHDAMYWYRQDPGQGLRLIYYSQIVNDFQKGDIAEGYSVSREKKESFPLTVTSAQKNPTAFYLCASSIATISQPQHFGDGTRLSIL.

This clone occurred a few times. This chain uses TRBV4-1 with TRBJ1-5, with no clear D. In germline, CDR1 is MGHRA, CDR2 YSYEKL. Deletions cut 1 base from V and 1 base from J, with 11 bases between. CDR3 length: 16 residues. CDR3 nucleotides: TGCGCCAGCAGCCAAGGGGTTCGGGAGAGCAATCAGCCCCAGCATTTT. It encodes CASSQGVRESNQPQHF.

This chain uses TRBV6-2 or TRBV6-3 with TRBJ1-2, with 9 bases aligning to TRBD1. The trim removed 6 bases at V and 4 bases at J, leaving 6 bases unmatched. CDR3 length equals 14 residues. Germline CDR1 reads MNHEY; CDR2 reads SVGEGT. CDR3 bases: TGTGCCAGCAGGCCTCGACAGGGGGTCTATGGCTACACCTTC. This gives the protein CASRPRQGVYGYTF.

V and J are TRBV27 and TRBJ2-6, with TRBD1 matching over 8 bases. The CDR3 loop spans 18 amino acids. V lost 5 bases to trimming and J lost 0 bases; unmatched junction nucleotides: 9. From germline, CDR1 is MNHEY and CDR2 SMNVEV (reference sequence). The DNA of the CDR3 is TGTGCCAGCAGTCAGAGGACAGGGAAACCCTCTGGGGCCAACGTCCTGACTTTC. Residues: CASSQRTGKPSGANVLTF.

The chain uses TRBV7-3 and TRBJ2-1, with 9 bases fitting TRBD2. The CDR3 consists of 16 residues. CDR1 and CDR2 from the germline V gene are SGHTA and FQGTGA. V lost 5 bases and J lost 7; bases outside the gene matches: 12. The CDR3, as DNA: TGTGCCAGCAGCCGTCCCCCGGCTAGCGGGATAAATGAGCAGTTCTTC. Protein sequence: CASSRPPASGINEQFF.

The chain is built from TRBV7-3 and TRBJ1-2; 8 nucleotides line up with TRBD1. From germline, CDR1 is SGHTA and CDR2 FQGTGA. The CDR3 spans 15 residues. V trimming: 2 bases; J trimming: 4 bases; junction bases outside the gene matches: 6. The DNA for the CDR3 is TGTGCCAGCAGCTTACTGGCAGGGGGCGCCTATGGCTACACCTTC. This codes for CASSLLAGGAYGYTF.

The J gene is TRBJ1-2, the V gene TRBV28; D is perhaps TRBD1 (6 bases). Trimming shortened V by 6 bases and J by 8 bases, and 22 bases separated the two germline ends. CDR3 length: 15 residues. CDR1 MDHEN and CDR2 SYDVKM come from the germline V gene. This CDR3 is CASRPNWARQVGYTF. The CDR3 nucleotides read TGTGCCAGCAGGCCCAACTGGGCCAGACAGGTCGGCTACACCTTC.

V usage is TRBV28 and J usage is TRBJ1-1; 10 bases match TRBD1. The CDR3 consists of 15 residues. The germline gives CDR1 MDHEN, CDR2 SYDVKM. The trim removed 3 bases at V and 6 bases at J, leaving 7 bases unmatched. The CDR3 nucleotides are TGTGCCAGCAGTTTTGGGCGCGGACAGGGGGCTGAAGCTTTCTTT. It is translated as CASSFGRGQGAEAFF.

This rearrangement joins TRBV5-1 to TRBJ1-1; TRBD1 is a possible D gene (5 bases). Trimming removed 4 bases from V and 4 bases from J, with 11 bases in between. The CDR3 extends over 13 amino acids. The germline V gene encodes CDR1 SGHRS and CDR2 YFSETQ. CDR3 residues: CASSRAGFTEAFF. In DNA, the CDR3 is TGCGCCAGCAGCCGTGCAGGGTTCACTGAAGCTTTCTTT.

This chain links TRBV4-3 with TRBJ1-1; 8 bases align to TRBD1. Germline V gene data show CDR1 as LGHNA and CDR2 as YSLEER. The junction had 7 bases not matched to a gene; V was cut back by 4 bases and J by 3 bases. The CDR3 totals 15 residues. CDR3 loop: CASSRIQGGDTEAFF. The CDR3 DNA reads TGCGCCAGCAGCCGTATACAGGGGGGGGACACTGAAGCTTTCTTT.

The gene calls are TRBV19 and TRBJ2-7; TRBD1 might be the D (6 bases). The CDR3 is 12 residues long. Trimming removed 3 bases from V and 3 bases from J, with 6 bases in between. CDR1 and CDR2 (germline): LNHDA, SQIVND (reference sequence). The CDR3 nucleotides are TGTGCCAGTAGTATGACAGGCTACGAGCAGTACTTC. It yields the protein CASSMTGYEQYF.

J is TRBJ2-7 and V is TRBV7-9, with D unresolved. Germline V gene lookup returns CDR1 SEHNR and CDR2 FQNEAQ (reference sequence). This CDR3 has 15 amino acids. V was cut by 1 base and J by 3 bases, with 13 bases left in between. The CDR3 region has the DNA TGTGCCAGCAGCTTAGAAGCCCCACCCATCTACGAGCAGTACTTC. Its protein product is CASSLEAPPIYEQYF.

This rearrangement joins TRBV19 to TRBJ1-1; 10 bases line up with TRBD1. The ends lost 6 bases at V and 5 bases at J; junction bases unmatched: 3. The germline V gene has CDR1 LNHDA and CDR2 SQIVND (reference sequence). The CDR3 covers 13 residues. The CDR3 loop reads CASRDRGRTEAFF. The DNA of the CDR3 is TGTGCCAGTAGGGACAGGGGGAGGACTGAAGCTTTCTTT.

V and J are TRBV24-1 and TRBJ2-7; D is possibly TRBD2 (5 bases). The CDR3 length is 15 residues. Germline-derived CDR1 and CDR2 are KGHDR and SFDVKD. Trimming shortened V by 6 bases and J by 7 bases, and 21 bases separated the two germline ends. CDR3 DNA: TGTGCCACCAGTTTCGACGTCTTCGGGGTGAAGGAGCAGTACTTC. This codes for CATSFDVFGVKEQYF.

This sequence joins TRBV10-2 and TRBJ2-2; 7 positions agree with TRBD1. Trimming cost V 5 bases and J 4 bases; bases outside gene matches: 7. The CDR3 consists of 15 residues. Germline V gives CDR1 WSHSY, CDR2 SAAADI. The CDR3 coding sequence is TGCGCCAGCAGTTTTAACAGGGGAGTCACCGGGGAGCTGTTTTTT. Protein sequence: CASSFNRGVTGELFF.

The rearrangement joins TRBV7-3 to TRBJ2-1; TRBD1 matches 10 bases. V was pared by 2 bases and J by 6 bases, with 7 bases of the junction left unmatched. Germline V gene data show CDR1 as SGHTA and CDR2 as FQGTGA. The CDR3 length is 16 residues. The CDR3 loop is CASSLQTGQGVNEQFF. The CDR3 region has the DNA TGTGCCAGCAGCTTACAGACCGGACAGGGGGTCAATGAGCAGTTCTTC.

The CDR3 loop is CASSPLGGNYGYTF. As DNA, the CDR3 is TGTGCCAGCAGCCCACTAGGAGGGAACTATGGCTACACCTTC. The genes are TRBV27 and TRBJ1-2; D not certain. V was trimmed by 6 bases and J by 2 bases, leaving 13 bases between them. The CDR3 runs 14 residues. Germline V lookup: CDR1 MNHEY, CDR2 SMNVEV (reference sequence).

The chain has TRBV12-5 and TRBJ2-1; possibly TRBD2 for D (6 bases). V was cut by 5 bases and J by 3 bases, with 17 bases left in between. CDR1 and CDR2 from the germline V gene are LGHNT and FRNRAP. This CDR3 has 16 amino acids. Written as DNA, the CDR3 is TGTGCTAGTGGTACCAGACTCGGGGGAGACTACAATGAGCAGTTCTTC. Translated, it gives CASGTRLGGDYNEQFF.